This T cell receptor beta chain was found in a study of Siglec-9 on CD8 T cells in melanoma. TCRdb's copy holds only in-frame clones and misses some; the assay was immunoSEQ multiplex PCR. This table holds more than 25,000 clones, 75% to 85% found once. The germline V gene encodes CDR1 LNHDA and CDR2 SQIVND (reference sequence). Germline trimming cut 5 bases from V and 6 bases from J; bases unmatched to any gene: 5. The CDR3 extends over 14 amino acids. Findings and caveats of the study: An effector memory CD8+ subset marked by Siglec-9 reportedly appeared to gather in melanoma.

With respect to this clone: The target antigen is unknown.

Sequenced material: Siglec-9- CD8+ T cells sorted from blood. This sequence joins TRBV19 and TRBJ2-7; the match to TRBD1 covers 12 bases. The sequence was obtained from a human donor in good health. CDR3 DNA: TGTGCCAGTAGTCCGGGGACAGGGGGCGGCGAGCAGTACTTC. This encodes CASSPGTGGGEQYF.